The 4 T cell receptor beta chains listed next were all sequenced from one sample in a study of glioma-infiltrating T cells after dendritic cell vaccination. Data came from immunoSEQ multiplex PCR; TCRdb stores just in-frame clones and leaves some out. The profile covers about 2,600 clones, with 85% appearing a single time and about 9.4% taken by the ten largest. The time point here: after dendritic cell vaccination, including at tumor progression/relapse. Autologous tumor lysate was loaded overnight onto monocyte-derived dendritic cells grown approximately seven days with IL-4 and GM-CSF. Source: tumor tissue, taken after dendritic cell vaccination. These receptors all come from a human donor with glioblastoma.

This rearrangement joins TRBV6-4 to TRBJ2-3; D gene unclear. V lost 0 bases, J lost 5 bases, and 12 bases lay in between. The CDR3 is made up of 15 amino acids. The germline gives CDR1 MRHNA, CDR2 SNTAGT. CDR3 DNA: TGTGCCAGCAGTGACTCCCTTGCAGCAGGAGATACGCAGTATTTT. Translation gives CASSDSLAAGDTQYF.

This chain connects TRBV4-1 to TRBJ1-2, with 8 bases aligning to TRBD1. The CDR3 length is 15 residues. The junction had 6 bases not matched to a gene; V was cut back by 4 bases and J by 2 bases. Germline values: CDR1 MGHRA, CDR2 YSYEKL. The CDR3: CASSPGGQGNYGYTF. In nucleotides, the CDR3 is TGCGCCAGCAGCCCAGGAGGACAGGGAAACTATGGCTACACCTTC.

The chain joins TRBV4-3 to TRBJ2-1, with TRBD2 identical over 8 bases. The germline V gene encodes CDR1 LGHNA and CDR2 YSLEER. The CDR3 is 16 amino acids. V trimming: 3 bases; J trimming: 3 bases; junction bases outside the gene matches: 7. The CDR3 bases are TGCGCCAGCAGCCAGACCGGGACTAGAAACTACAATGAGCAGTTCTTC. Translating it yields CASSQTGTRNYNEQFF.

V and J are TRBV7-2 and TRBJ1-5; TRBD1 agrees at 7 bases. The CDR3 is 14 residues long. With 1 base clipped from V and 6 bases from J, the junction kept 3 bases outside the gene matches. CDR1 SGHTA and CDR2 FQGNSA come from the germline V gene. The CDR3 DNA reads TGTGCCAGCAGCTTAGAGCAGGGGGGTCAGCCCCAGCATTTT. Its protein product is CASSLEQGGQPQHF.